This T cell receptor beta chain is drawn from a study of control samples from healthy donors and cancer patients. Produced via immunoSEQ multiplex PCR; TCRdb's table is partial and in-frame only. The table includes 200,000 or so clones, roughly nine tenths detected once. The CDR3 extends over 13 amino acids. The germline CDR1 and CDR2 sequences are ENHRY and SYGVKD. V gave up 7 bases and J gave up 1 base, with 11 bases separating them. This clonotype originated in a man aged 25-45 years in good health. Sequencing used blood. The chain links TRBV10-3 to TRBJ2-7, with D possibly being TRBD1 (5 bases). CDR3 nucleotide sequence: TGTGCCATCACGGCCGACAGTTCCTACGAGCAGTACTTC. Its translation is CAITADSSYEQYF.